This T cell receptor (beta chain) was documented in a study of cytomegalovirus exposure and HLA in healthy donors. Data came from immunoSEQ multiplex PCR; TCRdb stores just in-frame clones and leaves some out. The sample contains about 240,000 clones, 85% to 90% of which appear only once. The donors were members of the approximately 120-subject validation cohort (separate from the roughly 680-subject first cohort). Worth noting for this clone: Relative to the germline gene, one junction end is altered; a read error may explain this.

The CDR3 is made up of 13 amino acids. Germline values: CDR1 MNHEY, CDR2 SMNVEV (reference sequence). The sequenced sample was PBMCs. This sequence joins TRBV27 and TRBJ2-1; 11 bases are shared with TRBD2. The sequence came from a young man in good health and CMV-seronegative. CDR3 DNA: TGTGCCAGCAGTATGGGACTAGCGGCCGGAGAGCTCTTC. This gives the protein CASSMGLAAGELF.